Presented here are 2 T cell receptor beta chains from one specimen sequenced in a study of spatial heterogeneity in lung cancer. Whole-study findings and limits: In tumors, expanded intratumoral alpha and beta TCR counts tracked mutation counts.

No antigen has been assigned to these receptors. Described time point: sample taken at primary tumor resection. From the 5' RACE reads, TCRdb called clonotypes with MiXCR, one entry per CDR3 protein. The table lists more than 7,000 distinct CDR3 sequences, approximately 8% of them singletons. Source: lung tumor tissue, taken at surgery. The receptor set was obtained from a male donor with early-stage non-small cell lung cancer.

This clonotype was picked up many times. The chain employs TRBV28 and TRBJ1-5; D is ambiguous. This CDR3 is built from 15 residues. The germline V and J ends were trimmed by 7 bases and 8 bases, with 21 bases remaining between them. Germline CDR1 is MDHEN and CDR2 is SYDVKM. The CDR3 spells CASMETKRGVEPQHF. For the CDR3, the DNA is TGTGCCAGCATGGAGACAAAGCGGGGTGTGGAGCCCCAGCATTTT.

The chain is built from TRBV7-9 and TRBJ1-3, with 8 bases lining up with TRBD1. CDR1 SEHNR and CDR2 FQNEAQ come from the germline V gene (reference sequence). The V and J ends lost 8 bases and 0 bases, in that order; junction bases with no gene match: 6. This CDR3 region has 15 residues. The CDR3 DNA sequence: TGTGCCAGCGGGGGACAGGAGGGCTCTGGAAACACCATATATTTT. The encoded protein is CASGGQEGSGNTIYF.